A selection of T cell receptor beta chains follows, all from one sample in a study of lymphopenia after photon versus proton radiotherapy. Data came from immunoSEQ multiplex PCR; TCRdb stores just in-frame clones and leaves some out. This sample has tens of thousands of clones, with around 82% found just once. Sequences were derived from peripheral blood, sampled from a patient treated with proton-based radiotherapy. Source of these receptors: a man between 60 and 75 years old with pancreatic cancer. CDR3s leave out the opening cysteine and the closing phenylalanine or tryptophan. The D gene is left open where the match is weak.

TRBJ2-2,.,TRBV6-1,13,ASSNPSQGTGELF
TRBJ1-2,TRBD1,TRBV5-1,14,ASSLLSGQQNYGYT
TRBJ2-1,.,TRBV10-2,10,ASSIGNNEQF
TRBJ2-1,.,TRBV2,9,ASSVLGGQF
TRBJ1-1,.,TRBV25-1,11,ASSEQLNTEAF
TRBJ1-1,.,TRBV11-2,12,ASSRTGGTTEAF
TRBJ2-3,TRBD2,TRBV7-8,13,ASSFLSGSEDTQY
TRBJ2-1,.,TRBV30,13,AWSVGGATYNEQF
TRBJ2-7,TRBD1,TRBV28,10,ASRQGSYEQY
TRBJ2-7,.,TRBV28,12,ASSLFRDPYEQY
TRBJ2-1,.,TRBV18,12,ASSMAGADHEQF
TRBJ2-7,.,TRBV7-8,11,ASRATGRHEQY
TRBJ2-1,.,TRBV6-1,10,ASSDGPGGQF
TRBJ2-3,TRBD2,TRBV5-8,14,ASSSLERGDTDTQY
TRBJ2-2,.,TRBV2,14,ASSEVSPGGGGELF
TRBJ2-7,TRBD1,TRBV27,14,ASSVYDRGESYEQY
TRBJ2-7,.,TRBV2,9,ASSPLYEQY
TRBJ1-1,.,TRBV19,14,ASSIDRGGPNTEAF
TRBJ2-5,TRBD2,TRBV14,16,ASSPGLAGGEYQETQY
TRBJ2-5,.,TRBV5-5,13,ASSLTWRAQETQY
TRBJ2-2,.,TRBV5-4,11,ASSGPNTGELF
TRBJ1-2,TRBD1,TRBV5-8,11,AIWTGGDYGYT
TRBJ2-7,TRBD2,TRBV2,13,ASSEGLAVLREQY
TRBJ2-2,TRBD1,TRBV7-8,15,ASSRSATGSNTGELF
TRBJ2-3,.,TRBV18,14,ASSQLPGRGADTQY
TRBJ2-1,.,TRBV28,13,ASTLLGRESDEQF
TRBJ1-3,.,TRBV14,10,ASSLLGNTIY
TRBJ2-3,.,TRBV5-1,14,ASSLAPDSLGDTQY
TRBJ2-1,.,TRBV30,10,AWRHRPYEQF
TRBJ2-6,TRBD1,TRBV5-1,16,ASSLAGTGGSGANVLT
TRBJ2-3,.,TRBV7-2,13,ASSLALLGPDTQY
TRBJ2-1,.,TRBV9,15,ASSASRIGDAYNEQF
TRBJ2-1,TRBD2,TRBV6-1,10,ASGGAYNEQF
TRBJ2-3,.,TRBV28,9,ASSREFTQY
TRBJ2-3,.,TRBV29-1,13,SGAPDNAGTDTQY
TRBJ2-6,.,TRBV5-8,13,ASSSWGRGANVLT
TRBJ1-3,TRBD1,TRBV11-3,13,ASSPGQGPGNTIY
TRBJ2-3,.,TRBV12-5,13,ASGLDLAGGDTQY
TRBJ2-1,.,TRBV14,11,ASSRFQGTEQF
TRBJ1-5,TRBD1,TRBV6-6,12,ASSRDSPSQPQH
TRBJ2-7,.,TRBV7-2,14,ASSLAGQGGSYEQY
TRBJ1-3,.,TRBV4-2,15,ASSQEVTGGSGNTIY
TRBJ1-4,.,TRBV4-2,13,ASSRSDATNEKLF
TRBJ1-2,.,TRBV7-2,11,ASSTGTSQSYT
TRBJ1-4,.,TRBV7-9,13,ASSASGSPNEKLF
TRBJ2-7,TRBD1,TRBV28,11,ATGDRGPYEQY